These T cell receptor beta chains were read from a single sample in a study of T cells in tuberculosis. Measured with immunoSEQ multiplex PCR; TCRdb has only the in-frame clones, and not every one. The sample yields 50,000 to 65,000 clones, nearly 90% seen once. Specimen: CD1b-GMM tetramer-negative cells sorted from PBMCs. These receptors were taken from an adult woman with latent tuberculosis. Both conserved end residues are part of each CDR3. Fields, in order: clone size, V gene, D gene, CDR3 length, J gene, CDR3 protein, CDR3 DNA. The D gene is left open where the match is weak. Clone size, where shown, is once, few, many, or a class for clones that have expanded.

few	TRBV6-4	TRBD1	13	TRBJ2-2	CASRTGESGELFF	TGTGCCAGCCGAACAGGGGAATCCGGGGAGCTGTTTTTT
.	TRBV19	TRBD2	15	TRBJ2-1	CASSIEAGGPNEQFF	TGTGCCAGTAGTATAGAAGCGGGAGGGCCCAATGAGCAGTTCTTC
.	TRBV6-4	.	16	TRBJ2-2	CASSDSGQGITGELFF	TGTGCCAGCAGTGACTCTGGTCAGGGGATCACCGGGGAGCTGTTTTTT
.	TRBV4-3	TRBD1	15	TRBJ1-1	CASSQGRQGATEAFF	TGCGCCAGCAGCCAAGGAAGACAGGGGGCCACTGAAGCTTTCTTT
once	TRBV5-6	.	13	TRBJ1-2	CASSLGQNYGYTF	TGTGCCAGCAGCTTGGGGCAGAACTATGGCTACACCTTC
.	TRBV5-1	.	16	TRBJ2-3	CASSLGLGTSTDTQYF	TGCGCCAGCAGCTTGGGTCTAGGGACTAGCACAGATACGCAGTATTTT
few	TRBV6-6	.	15	TRBJ2-2	CASSKTGTEGGELFF	TGTGCCAGCAGTAAAACAGGAACTGAAGGCGGGGAGCTGTTTTTT
.	TRBV6-5	.	11	TRBJ2-7	CASRFKSEQYF	TGTGCCAGCCGGTTCAAGTCCGAGCAGTACTTC
.	TRBV28	.	17	TRBJ2-6	CASSLFGLNSGANVLTF	TGTGCCAGCAGTTTATTCGGACTCAACTCTGGGGCCAACGTCCTGACTTTC
.	TRBV7-8	TRBD2	16	TRBJ2-7	CASSFIGGRISYEQYF	TGTGCCAGCAGCTTTATAGGCGGGAGAATCTCCTACGAGCAGTACTTC
.	TRBV11-2	.	15	TRBJ2-2	CASSSLLGLGGELFF	TGTGCCAGCAGCTCCCTACTAGGATTAGGAGGGGAGCTGTTTTTT
.	TRBV4-3	.	15	TRBJ2-7	CASSQDAQGRYEQYF	TGCGCCAGCAGCCAAGATGCGCAGGGTAGGTACGAGCAGTACTTC
.	TRBV29-1	TRBD2	14	TRBJ2-1	CSVLAGAWTDEQFF	TGCAGCGTCTTAGCGGGGGCCTGGACAGATGAGCAGTTCTTC
.	TRBV19	TRBD1	17	TRBJ1-1	CASSMGTGVTSGTEAFF	TGTGCCAGTAGTATGGGGACAGGGGTCACCTCTGGGACTGAAGCTTTCTTT
.	TRBV7-3	TRBD2	15	TRBJ2-1	CASSLTSWGGNEQFF	TGTGCCAGCAGCTTAACCTCTTGGGGGGGAAATGAGCAGTTCTTC
.	TRBV4-3	.	16	TRBJ2-6	CASSQDVNSGANVLTF	TGCGCCAGCAGCCAAGATGTAAACTCTGGGGCCAACGTCCTGACTTTC
once	TRBV5-4	TRBD2	15	TRBJ2-1	CASSNRGGWYNEQFF	TGTGCCAGCTCCAACCGGGGGGGGTGGTACAATGAGCAGTTCTTC
.	TRBV4-2	.	14	TRBJ1-4	CASSQGNENEKLFF	TGTGCCAGCAGCCAAGGTAATGAGAATGAAAAACTGTTTTTT
.	TRBV5-4	TRBD1	14	TRBJ2-7	CASSLDRGAREQYF	TGTGCCAGCAGCTTGGACAGGGGAGCACGCGAGCAGTACTTC
once	TRBV5-4	TRBD1	16	TRBJ1-2	CASSFYVGTGYDGYTF	TGTGCCAGCAGCTTCTACGTAGGGACAGGGTACGATGGCTACACCTTC
.	TRBV5-4	TRBD2	14	TRBJ2-1	CASSSLAGGNEQFF	TGTGCCAGCAGCTCATTAGCGGGAGGGAACGAGCAGTTCTTC
.	TRBV30	TRBD1	14	TRBJ1-1	CAWIKRGRVTEAFF	TGTGCCTGGATAAAGAGGGGGCGCGTCACTGAAGCTTTCTTT
.	TRBV6-6	TRBD1	13	TRBJ1-1	CASTTDRGTEAFF	TGTGCCAGCACTACAGACAGGGGGACTGAAGCTTTCTTT
.	TRBV14	.	15	TRBJ2-7	CASSQIAGYPYEQYF	TGTGCCAGCAGCCAAATTGCCGGGTACCCCTACGAGCAGTACTTC
medium-sized	TRBV7-2	TRBD1	16	TRBJ1-1	CASSFGTGSMGTEAFF	TGTGCCAGCAGCTTCGGGACAGGAAGTATGGGCACTGAAGCTTTCTTT
few	TRBV11-2	.	14	TRBJ2-7	CASSLDERITSGYF	TGTGCCAGCAGCTTAGATGAGAGGATTACCAGTGGGTACTTC
.	TRBV14	.	14	TRBJ2-7	CASSQYGDSGEQYF	TGTGCCAGCAGCCAATACGGGGATTCGGGCGAGCAGTACTTC
.	TRBV2	.	12	TRBJ2-7	CASSVQSYEQYF	TGTGCCAGCAGTGTACAGTCCTACGAGCAGTACTTC
.	TRBV7-6	TRBD1	15	TRBJ1-3	CASSSGQSSGNTIYF	TGTGCCAGCAGTTCGGGACAGTCCTCTGGAAACACCATATATTTT
.	TRBV30	.	13	TRBJ1-5	CAWSGHPNQPQHF	TGTGCCTGGAGTGGGCACCCTAATCAGCCCCAGCATTTT
.	TRBV5-4	.	15	TRBJ1-3	CASSLDLGNTNTIYF	TGTGCCAGCAGCTTGGATCTAGGCAATACAAACACCATATATTTT
.	TRBV6-4	.	14	TRBJ2-3	CASSAGVSTDTQYF	TGTGCCAGCAGTGCAGGGGTCAGCACAGATACGCAGTATTTT
.	TRBV27	.	14	TRBJ1-6	CASSFYRANSPLHF	TGTGCCAGCAGTTTCTACAGGGCCAATTCACCCCTCCACTTT
.	TRBV30	.	11	TRBJ1-1	CAWRDEAEAFF	TGTGCCTGGAGGGATGAGGCTGAAGCTTTCTTT
.	TRBV4-3	.	15	TRBJ1-2	CASSQDSSGNYGYTF	TGCGCCAGCAGCCAAGATAGTAGCGGGAACTATGGCTACACCTTC
.	TRBV5-4	.	16	TRBJ2-1	CASSAPGEYSYNEQFF	TGTGCCAGCAGCGCCCCAGGGGAGTACTCCTACAATGAGCAGTTCTTC
once	TRBV30	.	13	TRBJ2-7	CAWSVGAGYEQYF	TGTGCCTGGAGTGTGGGGGCGGGCTACGAGCAGTACTTC
.	TRBV4-3	TRBD2	16	TRBJ2-7	CASRPRTSGSFYEQYF	TGCGCCAGCAGACCAAGAACTAGCGGGAGTTTCTACGAGCAGTACTTC
few	TRBV11-3	.	13	TRBJ1-3	CASSHEQGNTIYF	TGTGCCAGCAGCCATGAACAGGGAAACACCATATATTTT
.	TRBV28	TRBD1	12	TRBJ1-4	CASSFRDRGHFF	TGTGCCAGCAGTTTCCGGGACAGGGGGCACTTTTTT